The 29 T cell receptor beta chains below were found in one sample sequenced in a study of blood T cell repertoires in COVID-19. The data were produced by immunoSEQ multiplex PCR, yet TCRdb's version contains in-frame clones alone and is incomplete. The sample lists 150,000 to 200,000 clones; 82% were seen once. Material: peripheral blood. These receptors all stem from a woman in her seventies with acute or convalescent COVID-19.

The V and J genes are TRBV7-2 and TRBJ1-6; D unclear. Deletions cut 0 bases from V and 8 bases from J, with 5 bases between. The CDR3 spans 13 residues. Germline V lookup: CDR1 SGHTA, CDR2 FQGNSA. The CDR3 reads CASSLARDSPLHF. The CDR3 nucleotides read TGTGCCAGCAGCTTAGCGAGGGATTCACCCCTCCACTTT.

This CDR3 reads CASSERVPGQSDYGYTF. The CDR3 DNA reads TGTGCCAGCAGTGAAAGGGTGCCGGGACAAAGTGACTATGGCTACACCTTC. The chain is built from TRBV2 and TRBJ1-2; a weak D match, TRBD1 (6 bases). This CDR3 is built from 17 residues. V lost 2 bases and J lost 3, with 19 bases in between. Germline CDR1 reads SNHLY; CDR2 reads FYNNEI.

The chain joins TRBV27 to TRBJ1-2; D gene unclear. The CDR3 runs 9 residues. V was cut by 10 bases and J by 4 bases, with 4 bases left in between. Germline values: CDR1 MNHEY, CDR2 SMNVEV (reference sequence). The CDR3 here is CATFYGYTF. CDR3 coding DNA: TGTGCCACCTTCTATGGCTACACCTTC.

This CDR3 is CASILAGGPYNEQFF. The CDR3 DNA sequence: TGTGCCAGTATATTAGCGGGAGGGCCCTACAATGAGCAGTTCTTC. The chain has TRBV28 and TRBJ2-1, with 11 bases identical to TRBD2. The CDR3 length is 15 residues. V trimming: 9 bases; J trimming: 2 bases; junction bases outside the gene matches: 6. Germline CDR1 is MDHEN and CDR2 is SYDVKM.

In its sample, this clone was seen once. The rearrangement joins TRBV11-2 to TRBJ2-7, with D perhaps TRBD2 (6 bases). Germline V gives CDR1 SGHAT, CDR2 FQNNGV. This CDR3 is 13 amino acids long. With 6 bases removed from V and 3 bases from J, the gap between germline ends came to 12 bases. The CDR3, as DNA: TGTGCCAGCAGGTTTTTCGGGGGCTACGAGCAGTACTTC. It yields the protein CASRFFGGYEQYF. Based on the CDR3 plus reference TRBV11-2 and TRBJ2-7, the full variable domain is EAGVAQSPRYKIIEKRQSVAFWCNPISGHATLYWYQQILGQGPKLLIQFQNNGVVDDSQLPKDRFSAERLKGVDSTLKIQPAKLEDSAVYLCASRFFGGYEQYFGPGTRLTVT.

Only a few counts were recorded for this clone. The chain joins TRBV7-3 to TRBJ2-7, with TRBD2 identical over 9 bases. The CDR3 extends over 14 amino acids. From germline, CDR1 is SGHTA and CDR2 FQGTGA. The J segment lost 5 bases and the V segment lost 4 bases, leaving 6 bases of the junction unmatched. CDR3 residues: CASSSTGLAHEQYF. CDR3 nucleotides: TGTGCCAGCAGCTCCACGGGACTAGCTCACGAGCAGTACTTC.

The chain couples TRBV5-4 to TRBJ2-3; tentatively, D is TRBD1 (6 bases). The V gene's germline CDR1 is SGHNT and CDR2 YYREEE (reference sequence). CDR3 length: 14 residues. Trimming removed 4 bases from V and 4 bases from J, with 13 bases in between. In DNA, the CDR3 is TGTGCCAGCAGCCCCCCGGACAGACCAGATACGCAGTATTTT. Protein sequence: CASSPPDRPDTQYF.

The rearrangement uses TRBV12-3 or TRBV12-4 and TRBJ2-7, with 10 bases that match TRBD2. The CDR3 runs to 13 residues. V shed 5 bases and J 9 bases; nucleotides not matched to a gene: 7. The CDR3 reads CASSLQRGGRQYF. The CDR3 coding sequence is TGTGCCAGCAGTCTCCAGCGGGGGGGCCGGCAGTACTTC.

The sample holds a few counts of this clone. J is TRBJ1-5 and V is TRBV4-1, with 7 bases identical to TRBD1. Germline-derived CDR1 and CDR2 are MGHRA and YSYEKL. CDR3 length: 17 amino acids. Germline trimming cut 0 bases from V and 3 bases from J; bases unmatched to any gene: 8. CDR3 nucleotides: TGCGCCAGCAGCCAAGACGTCGCAGGGGGACCCAATCAGCCCCAGCATTTT. It yields the protein CASSQDVAGGPNQPQHF.

This chain connects TRBV30 to TRBJ1-2, with D perhaps TRBD1 (5 bases). The V gene's germline CDR1 is GTSNPN and CDR2 SVGIG (reference sequence). V dropped 1 base and J dropped 4 bases, with 13 bases sitting between them. The CDR3 totals 14 residues. The CDR3 sequence is CAWSAQDAFYGYTF. The CDR3 DNA is TGTGCCTGGAGTGCACAGGATGCTTTCTATGGCTACACCTTC.

This clone was seen just once. V and J are TRBV4-1 and TRBJ1-5; TRBD1 is a possible D gene (5 bases). Germline-derived CDR1 and CDR2 are MGHRA and YSYEKL. Trimming cost V 2 bases and J 10 bases, with 12 bases left between them. The length of the CDR3 is 13 residues. Here the CDR3 DNA reads TGCGCCAGCAGCCAAAGGGGTCTTAGTCCCCAGCATTTT. This encodes CASSQRGLSPQHF.

The CDR3 DNA reads TGTGCCAGCAGCTCAGCTTTGGGGGAGGCAGATACGCAGTATTTT. Translated, it gives CASSSALGEADTQYF. V and J are TRBV7-3 and TRBJ2-3; D possibly corresponds to TRBD2 (6 bases). The CDR3 consists of 15 residues. Deletions cut 4 bases from V and 4 bases from J, with 15 bases between. The germline gives CDR1 SGHTA, CDR2 FQGTGA.

The chain links TRBV7-2 to TRBJ1-1; D is undetermined. The CDR3 loop spans 14 amino acids. Germline CDR1 SGHTA, CDR2 FQGNSA. V was cut by 1 base and J by 1 base, with 7 bases left in between. DNA of the CDR3: TGTGCCAGCAGCTTAGACTACCGGAACACTGAAGCTTTCTTT. As protein: CASSLDYRNTEAFF.

The chain recombines TRBV6-5 with TRBJ1-2, with 8 bases identical to TRBD1. Germline CDR1 and CDR2: MNHEY and SVGAGI. V was pared by 6 bases and J by 4 bases, with 10 bases of the junction left unmatched. CDR3 size: 15 residues. The CDR3 region has the DNA TGTGCCAGCAGCGACTGGGACAGGAGGGGCTATGGCTACACCTTC. Residues: CASSDWDRRGYGYTF.

The V call is TRBV28, the J call TRBJ2-7; 7 nucleotides line up with TRBD2. V gave up 8 bases and J gave up 0 bases; unmatched junction bases: 25. The CDR3 extends over 20 amino acids. CDR1 and CDR2 from the germline V gene are MDHEN and SYDVKM. CDR3 nucleotide sequence: TGTGCCAGCGGCTTCCTCCGGAGCGGGACTAAGACAGTAGGCTCCTACGAGCAGTACTTC. Translated, it gives CASGFLRSGTKTVGSYEQYF.

This clone was found once. The chain combines TRBV5-5 with TRBJ1-6; 7 bases line up with TRBD1. This CDR3 contains 14 residues. V was clipped by 4 bases and J by 8 bases; unmatched bases: 6. Germline CDR1 and CDR2: SGHKS and YYEKEE (reference sequence). The CDR3 reads CASSLGTAYSPLHF. In DNA, the CDR3 is TGTGCCAGCAGCCTCGGGACAGCCTATTCACCCCTCCACTTT. Full variable domain (remainder filled in from reference TRBV5-5 and TRBJ1-6): DAGVTQSPTHLIKTRGQQVTLRCSPISGHKSVSWYQQVLGQGPQFIFQYYEKEERGRGNFPDRFSARQFPNYSSELNVNALLLGDSALYLCASSLGTAYSPLHFGNGTRLTVT.

Here the CDR3 DNA reads TGTGCCAGCAGCCTCATGGGACAGCTTAATGAAAAACTGTTTTTT. It codes for CASSLMGQLNEKLFF. The V and J genes are TRBV7-9 and TRBJ1-4, with 7 bases that match TRBD1. The CDR3 contains 15 residues. V gave up 5 bases and J gave up 4 bases; unmatched junction bases: 7. Germline values: CDR1 SEHNR, CDR2 FQNEAQ (reference sequence).

This clone came up once. V is TRBV28 and J is TRBJ1-1; no definite D call. Deletions cut 5 bases from V and 5 bases from J, with 18 bases between. Per germline, CDR1 MDHEN and CDR2 SYDVKM. This CDR3 contains 15 residues. In nucleotides, the CDR3 is TGTGCCAGCAGTGCCACGCCCCGTGCGAGTACTGAAGCTTTCTTT. It yields the protein CASSATPRASTEAFF.

The rearrangement uses TRBV4-1 and TRBJ2-2, with D possibly matching TRBD1 (6 bases). V lost 1 base, J lost 1 base, and 13 bases lay in between. CDR1 and CDR2 (germline): MGHRA, YSYEKL. CDR3 length: 17 amino acids. CDR3 region: CASSQVETGLNTGELFF. In DNA form, the CDR3 reads TGCGCCAGCAGCCAAGTGGAGACAGGATTGAACACCGGGGAGCTGTTTTTT.

The genes are TRBV6-6 and TRBJ1-4, with a tentative D call TRBD1 (6 bases). The V and J ends lost 5 bases and 4 bases respectively, with 17 bases between them. This CDR3 contains 16 residues. Germline CDR1 reads MNHNY; CDR2 reads SVGAGI (reference sequence). DNA of the CDR3: TGTGCCAGCAGTCCGGGGAGGGGGGTTGTTAATGAAAAACTGTTTTTT. It yields the protein CASSPGRGVVNEKLFF.

V and J are TRBV3-1 (or the pseudogene TRBV3-2) and TRBJ2-3; 9 bases are a match to TRBD2. The ends lost 2 bases at V and 4 bases at J; junction bases unmatched: 4. CDR3 length: 15 amino acids. CDR1 and CDR2 from the germline V gene are LGHDT and YNNKEL (reference sequence). The CDR3 DNA is TGTGCCAGCAGCCAAACATCTAGCGGGGCAGATACGCAGTATTTT. It codes for CASSQTSSGADTQYF.

The V call is TRBV30, the J call TRBJ2-2, with D possibly being TRBD1 (5 bases). The CDR3 length is 17 residues. V was pared by 2 bases and J by 0 bases, with 16 bases between. The germline gives CDR1 GTSNPN, CDR2 SVGIG (reference sequence). The CDR3 nucleotides read TGTGCCTGGAGTTCGGGCAGGGAAATCCCGAACACCGGGGAGCTGTTTTTT. As protein: CAWSSGREIPNTGELFF.

The chain is built from TRBV10-3 and TRBJ2-7, with 9 bases aligning to TRBD1. The CDR3 is 15 residues long. V lost 3 bases to trimming and J lost 4 bases; unmatched junction nucleotides: 7. Germline CDR1 reads ENHRY; CDR2 reads SYGVKD. As DNA, the CDR3 is TGTGCCATCAGTGACATGGGACAGGGTCTTTACGAGCAGTACTTC. Its translation: CAISDMGQGLYEQYF.

DNA of the CDR3: TGTGCCAGCAGGCCCTTGAGGGGGAATAACTATGGCTACACCTTC. Its protein product is CASRPLRGNNYGYTF. The genes are TRBV11-2 and TRBJ1-2; TRBD1 might be the D (6 bases). V was shortened by 6 bases and J by 1 base, with 15 bases between the two germline ends. CDR1 and CDR2 from the germline V gene are SGHAT and FQNNGV. The CDR3 is 15 amino acids.

The chain employs TRBV2 and TRBJ2-1; D is possibly TRBD2 (5 bases). The CDR3 covers 13 residues. The germline V gene has CDR1 SNHLY and CDR2 FYNNEI. Trimming removed 7 bases at V and 4 bases at J, with 11 bases between. The CDR3 DNA reads TGTGCCAGCAAAGGGAGCGTTTACAATGAGCAGTTCTTC. Encoded protein: CASKGSVYNEQFF.

The chain couples TRBV5-4 to TRBJ2-5, with 10 nucleotides matching TRBD2. The V gene end was trimmed by 6 bases and the J gene end by 1 base; junction bases not matched to a gene: 3. Looked up from germline, CDR1 is SGHNT and CDR2 is YYREEE (reference sequence). CDR3 length equals 14 residues. CDR3 nucleotides: TGTGCCAGCACCCTAGCGGGGGCCCAAGAGACCCAGTACTTC. As protein: CASTLAGAQETQYF.

This clone appeared once. V gene TRBV4-3 combines with J gene TRBJ1-2; 7 bases match TRBD1. CDR3 length equals 21 residues. In germline, CDR1 is LGHNA, CDR2 YSLEER. After removal of 3 bases from V and 3 bases from J, the junction contained 25 bases not matched to a gene. The CDR3, as DNA: TGCGCCAGCAGCCAGGCACGACAGGGAGAAAGAAACCACGTTGAGTACTATGGCTACACCTTC. Protein: CASSQARQGERNHVEYYGYTF.

The chain carries TRBV30 and TRBJ2-3; 9 nucleotides match TRBD1. Germline assignment: CDR1 GTSNPN and CDR2 SVGIG (reference sequence). The CDR3 is 14 residues long. Trimming at V came to 3 bases and at J to 6 bases, leaving 7 bases not matched to a gene. The DNA of the CDR3 is TGTGCCTGGAGGGGACAGGGCTGGGATGATACGCAGTATTTT. As protein: CAWRGQGWDDTQYF.

This clone was counted a single time. The gene calls are TRBV15 and TRBJ2-7; 8 bases align to TRBD1. The germline CDR1 and CDR2 sequences are LNHNV and YYDKDF (reference sequence). The ends lost 6 bases at V and 8 bases at J; junction bases unmatched: 12. There are 14 residues in the CDR3. The CDR3 coding sequence is TGTGCCACCAGTACCGGGACAGGCCCTAGCCAGCAGTACTTC. Translation gives CATSTGTGPSQQYF.